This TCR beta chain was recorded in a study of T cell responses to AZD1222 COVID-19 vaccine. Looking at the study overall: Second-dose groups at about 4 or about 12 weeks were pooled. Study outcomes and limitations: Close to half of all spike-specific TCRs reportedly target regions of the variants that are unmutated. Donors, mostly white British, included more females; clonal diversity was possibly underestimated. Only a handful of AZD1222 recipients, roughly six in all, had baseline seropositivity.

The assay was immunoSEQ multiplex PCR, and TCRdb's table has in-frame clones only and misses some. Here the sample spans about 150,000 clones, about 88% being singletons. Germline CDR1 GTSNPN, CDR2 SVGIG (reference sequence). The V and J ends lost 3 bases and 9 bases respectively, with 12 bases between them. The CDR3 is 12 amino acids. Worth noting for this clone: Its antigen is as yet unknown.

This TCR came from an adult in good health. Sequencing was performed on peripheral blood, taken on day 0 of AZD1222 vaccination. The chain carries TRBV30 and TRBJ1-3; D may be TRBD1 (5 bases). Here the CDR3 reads CAWRLTESTIYF. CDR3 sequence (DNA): TGTGCCTGGAGACTGACAGAAAGCACCATATATTTT.